This entry lists 10 T cell receptor beta chains sequenced from one sample in a study of human T cells and chemical hapten exposure. TCRdb used MiXCR to reprocess the RACE reads, holding one entry per CDR3 protein. This sample has some 64,000 distinct CDR3 sequences, with approximately 11% found just once. Time point in this sample: patch test 3, about 24 weeks after DPC sensitization. Treatment indicated: therapeutic diphenylcyclopropenone sensitization with weekly scalp DPC. The specimen was whole blood, collected in connection with sensitization to the hapten diphenylcyclopropenone (DPC). Receptor source: a woman aged 25 to 39 with alopecia areata. Some clones in this sample may be carry-over from other donors' samples.

About this clonotype itself: At one end, the junction sequence differs from germline, possibly due to a read error. The chain recombines TRBV10-3 with TRBJ1-1; maybe TRBD1 (5 bases). Germline V gene lookup returns CDR1 ENHRY and CDR2 SYGVKD. The CDR3 spans 14 residues. CDR3 residues: CTISEPGPNTEAFF. In DNA, the CDR3 is TGTACCATCAGTGAACCGGGGCCGAACACTGAAGCTTTCTTT.

The CDR3 DNA is TGCAGTGCTAGACGACGGGGCTATGGCTACACCTTC. Protein sequence: CSARRRGYGYTF. The gene calls are TRBV20-1 and TRBJ1-2; the D is unclear. The germline V gene has CDR1 DFQATT and CDR2 SNEGSKA (reference sequence). This CDR3 spans 12 amino acids. V was shortened by 2 bases and J by 4 bases, with 8 bases between the two germline ends.

This clonotype was seen a handful of times. The genes are TRBV6-1 and TRBJ2-3, with 10 bases that match TRBD2. This CDR3 has 15 residues. Germline loops: CDR1 MNHNS, CDR2 SASEGT. V gave up 6 bases and J gave up 4 bases; unmatched junction bases: 7. CDR3 nucleotide sequence: TGTGCCAGCAGGCGGGAAGCGGGAGGGCCAGATACGCAGTATTTT. Amino acid sequence: CASRREAGGPDTQYF.

This clonotype was recorded at least ten times. This sequence joins TRBV4-2 and TRBJ2-2; no clear D. Germline lookup yields CDR1 LGHNA and CDR2 YNFKEQ. This CDR3 has 17 residues. V lost 0 bases and J 1 base, leaving 12 bases between the germline ends. The CDR3 spells CASSQDHGSRNTGELFF. CDR3 DNA sequence: TGTGCCAGCAGCCAAGATCATGGTAGCAGGAACACCGGGGAGCTGTTTTTT.

The gene calls are TRBV9 and TRBJ2-3; 11 bases match TRBD1. The V gene's germline CDR1 is SGDLS and CDR2 YYNGEE. The CDR3 totals 17 residues. The J segment lost 2 bases and the V segment lost 3 bases, leaving 8 bases of the junction unmatched. CDR3 nucleotides: TGTGCCAGCAGCGAAGGGACAGGGGGATTACCCACAGATACGCAGTATTTT. Protein: CASSEGTGGLPTDTQYF.

The chain joins TRBV29-1 to TRBJ1-2; 7 positions agree with TRBD1. The CDR3 is made up of 13 amino acids. Germline loops: CDR1 SQVTM, CDR2 ANQGSEA. V shed 1 base and J 2 bases; nucleotides not matched to a gene: 1. The CDR3 DNA reads as TGCAGCGTTGAAGGACAGGGAAACTATGGCTACACCTTC. This encodes CSVEGQGNYGYTF.

This clonotype was seen many times. The chain couples TRBV5-1 to TRBJ2-7; TRBD1 agrees at 8 bases. The germline V gene has CDR1 SGHRS and CDR2 YFSETQ. This CDR3 has 15 amino acids. V was pared by 5 bases and J by 1 base, with 8 bases of the junction left unmatched. CDR3 in amino acids: CASRGQGARSYEQYF. DNA of the CDR3: TGCGCCAGCAGAGGACAGGGCGCGAGATCCTACGAGCAGTACTTC.

This clonotype has more than one count but fewer than ten. This sequence joins TRBV6-5 and TRBJ2-3; a weak D match, TRBD2 (5 bases). Germline V lookup: CDR1 MNHEY, CDR2 SVGAGI. The CDR3 consists of 15 residues. V was clipped by 5 bases and J by 0 bases, with 12 bases between them. The CDR3 DNA sequence: TGTGCCAGCAGTAGAGGACTCGCCAGCACAGATACGCAGTATTTT. This gives the protein CASSRGLASTDTQYF.

This clonotype was counted many times. The chain recombines TRBV7-6 with TRBJ1-3; 8 nucleotides agree with TRBD1. The V and J ends lost 5 bases and 15 bases, in that order; junction bases with no gene match: 15. Per the germline V gene, CDR1 is SGHVS and CDR2 is FNYEAQ. The CDR3 extends over 14 amino acids. The DNA of the CDR3 is TGTGCCAGCAGCCCGACAGGGGAGAATGGTGGAGAATATTTT. It translates to CASSPTGENGGEYF.

This chain joins TRBV4-2 and TRBJ1-2; 8 nucleotides line up with TRBD1. Trimming removed 1 base from V and 7 bases from J; junction bases left unmatched: 2. CDR3 length: 13 residues. CDR1 LGHNA and CDR2 YNFKEQ come from the germline V gene. CDR3 DNA: TGTGCCAGCAGCCAAGGGACAGGGTTTGGCTACACCTTC. Protein: CASSQGTGFGYTF.